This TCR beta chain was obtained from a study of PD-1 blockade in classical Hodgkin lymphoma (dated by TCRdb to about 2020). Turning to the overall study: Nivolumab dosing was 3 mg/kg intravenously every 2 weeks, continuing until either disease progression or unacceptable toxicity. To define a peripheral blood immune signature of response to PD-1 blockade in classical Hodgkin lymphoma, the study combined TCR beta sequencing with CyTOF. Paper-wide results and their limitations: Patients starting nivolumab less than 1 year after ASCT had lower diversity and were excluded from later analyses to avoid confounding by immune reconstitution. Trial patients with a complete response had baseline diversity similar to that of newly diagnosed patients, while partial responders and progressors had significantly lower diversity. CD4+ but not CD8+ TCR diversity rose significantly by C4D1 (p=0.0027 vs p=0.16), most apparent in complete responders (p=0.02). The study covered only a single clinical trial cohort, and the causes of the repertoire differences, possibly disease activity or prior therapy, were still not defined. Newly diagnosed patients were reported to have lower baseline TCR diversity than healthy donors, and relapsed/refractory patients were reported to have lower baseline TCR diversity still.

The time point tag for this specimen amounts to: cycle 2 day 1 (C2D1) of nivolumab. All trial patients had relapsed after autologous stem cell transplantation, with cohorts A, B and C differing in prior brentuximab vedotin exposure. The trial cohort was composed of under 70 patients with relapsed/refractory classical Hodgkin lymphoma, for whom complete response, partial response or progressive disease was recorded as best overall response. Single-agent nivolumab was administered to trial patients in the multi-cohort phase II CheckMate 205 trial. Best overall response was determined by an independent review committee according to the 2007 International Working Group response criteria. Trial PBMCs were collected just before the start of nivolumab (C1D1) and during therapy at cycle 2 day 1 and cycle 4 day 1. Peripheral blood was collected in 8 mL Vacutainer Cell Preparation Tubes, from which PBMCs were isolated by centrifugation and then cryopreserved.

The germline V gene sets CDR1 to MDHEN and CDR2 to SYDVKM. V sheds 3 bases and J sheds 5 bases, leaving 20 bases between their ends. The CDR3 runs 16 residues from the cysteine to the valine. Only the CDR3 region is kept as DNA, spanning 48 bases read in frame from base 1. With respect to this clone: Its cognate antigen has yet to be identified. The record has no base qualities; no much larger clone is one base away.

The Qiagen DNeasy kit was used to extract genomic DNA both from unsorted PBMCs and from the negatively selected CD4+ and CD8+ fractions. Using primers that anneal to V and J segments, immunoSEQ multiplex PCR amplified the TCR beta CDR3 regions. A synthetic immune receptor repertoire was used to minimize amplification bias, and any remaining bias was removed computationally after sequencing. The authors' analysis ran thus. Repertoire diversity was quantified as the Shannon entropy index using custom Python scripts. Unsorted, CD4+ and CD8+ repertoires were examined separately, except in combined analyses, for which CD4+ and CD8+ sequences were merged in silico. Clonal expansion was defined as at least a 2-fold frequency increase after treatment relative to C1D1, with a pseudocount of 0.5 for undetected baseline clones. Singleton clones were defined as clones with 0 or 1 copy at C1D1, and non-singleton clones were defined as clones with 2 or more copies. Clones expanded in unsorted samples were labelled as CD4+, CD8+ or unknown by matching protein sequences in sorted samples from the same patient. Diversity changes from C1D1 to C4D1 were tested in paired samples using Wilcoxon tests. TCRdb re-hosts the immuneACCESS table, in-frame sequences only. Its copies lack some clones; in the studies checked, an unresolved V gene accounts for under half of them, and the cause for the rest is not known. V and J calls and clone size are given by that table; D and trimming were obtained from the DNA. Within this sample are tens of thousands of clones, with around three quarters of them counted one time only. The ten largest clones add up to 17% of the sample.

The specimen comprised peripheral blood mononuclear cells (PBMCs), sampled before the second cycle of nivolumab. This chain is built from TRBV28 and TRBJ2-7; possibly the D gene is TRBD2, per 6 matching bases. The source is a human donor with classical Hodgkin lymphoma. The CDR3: CASSFVGGGIGDEQYV. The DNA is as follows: TGTGCCAGCAGTTTTGTCGGCGGAGGGATCGGCGACGAGCAGTACGTC.